A single sample is the source of the 3 T cell receptor beta chains below, sequenced in a study of blood T cell repertoires in COVID-19. Method: immunoSEQ multiplex PCR; TCRdb's copy keeps in-frame clones and lacks some. The table records approximately 210,000 clones, 82% of them present only once. Sample: PBMCs or T cells enriched from blood (not recorded which). The origin of the receptors is a woman aged 55-69 years who had recovered from COVID-19.

The chain carries TRBV11-2 and TRBJ1-5; maybe TRBD1 (5 bases). Looked up from germline, CDR1 is SGHAT and CDR2 is FQNNGV. V shed 5 bases and J shed 11 bases, with 16 bases lying between them. The CDR3 extends over 13 amino acids. CDR3 in DNA: TGTGCCAGCAGCGCTACAGGCTCCCCGGCCCAGCATTTT. Translation gives CASSATGSPAQHF. The full variable domain, in which reference TRBV11-2 and TRBJ1-5 provide the parts outside the CDR3, is EAGVAQSPRYKIIEKRQSVAFWCNPISGHATLYWYQQILGQGPKLLIQFQNNGVVDDSQLPKDRFSAERLKGVDSTLKIQPAKLEDSAVYLCASSATGSPAQHFGDGTRLSIL.

V gene TRBV29-1 combines with J gene TRBJ1-2; 8 bases line up with TRBD1. The CDR3 consists of 13 residues. The J segment lost 2 bases and the V segment lost 5 bases, leaving 4 bases of the junction unmatched. The germline V gene has CDR1 SQVTM and CDR2 ANQGSEA. The CDR3 here is CSVIRDRNYGYTF. CDR3 bases: TGCAGCGTTATTCGGGACAGGAACTATGGCTACACCTTC.

This rearrangement joins TRBV10-3 to TRBJ2-3, with 7 bases fitting TRBD2. J gave up 10 bases and V 7 bases, and 11 bases lay outside the gene matches. The germline gives CDR1 ENHRY, CDR2 SYGVKD. This CDR3 is 13 amino acids long. The CDR3 DNA reads TGTGCCATCAACCCGACGGCGGGGGATTCGCAGTATTTT. This translates into CAINPTAGDSQYF.